The rows below give T cell receptor beta chains drawn from one sample of a study of shared clonotypes between healthy human individuals. TCRdb keeps only in-frame clones here, not all; method: immunoSEQ multiplex PCR. Of about 680,000 clones in the sample, around 72% were seen once. Sequencing used memory CD4+ T cells sorted from blood. The receptors shown here come from a woman younger than 45 in good health. Both conserved end residues are part of each CDR3. Some rows have no size entry. The others give once, few or many, or a class for an expanded clone.

-	TRBV15	TRBJ2-1	15	CATSTRDRGVYEQFF
few	TRBV5-6	-	10	CASSFGEQYF
-	TRBV19	TRBJ1-1	16	CASSIALAIMNTEAFF
-	TRBV11-2	TRBJ2-3	16	CASSSIRRVGPDTQYF
few	TRBV28	TRBJ2-1	12	CASSRQGGEQFF
-	TRBV19	TRBJ2-7	17	CASSRRANSGGSYEQYF
-	TRBV5-6	TRBJ2-7	13	CASSSRAYYEQYF
-	TRBV6-5	TRBJ2-5	14	CASRTRPRGETQYF
-	TRBV28	TRBJ2-6	14	CASSRSSGANVLTF
-	TRBV19	TRBJ2-3	16	CASSISWLAGADTQYF
-	TRBV27	TRBJ1-1	14	CASSLSRRGTEAFF
once	TRBV6-6	TRBJ1-1	13	CASSYSASGEAFF
-	TRBV27	TRBJ1-1	14	CASSLTYGDTEAFF
-	TRBV6-5	TRBJ2-1	15	CASSFAGQTYNEQFF
few	TRBV18	TRBJ1-4	13	CASSESPNEKLFF
-	TRBV6-6	TRBJ1-5	14	CASRPDRALRPQHF
-	TRBV28	TRBJ1-5	17	CASTRGGAGYSNQPQHF
-	TRBV6-5	-	15	CASSYSGTGPYEQYF
-	TRBV5-1	TRBJ2-7	14	CASSLTGAPVEQYF
-	TRBV19	TRBJ1-5	13	CASSGPYSQPQHF
-	TRBV28	TRBJ2-7	12	CASSQSLSRQYF
-	TRBV28	TRBJ2-4	14	CASSNQGVADIQYF
-	TRBV7-2	TRBJ2-1	16	CASSSRRGGAYNEQFF
-	TRBV20-1	TRBJ1-1	11	CSARGAGEAFF
-	TRBV27	TRBJ2-1	15	CASRSSGRVHNEQFF
few	TRBV19	TRBJ2-7	13	CASSQQESYEQYF
many	TRBV6-5	TRBJ2-1	15	CASSGQASSYNEQFF
-	TRBV29-1	TRBJ2-5	18	CSAYPGGAGGPGQETQYF
-	TRBV30	TRBJ1-2	14	CAWSVFPLGNFYTF
-	TRBV5-1	TRBJ2-5	13	CASSLTPQETQYF
-	TRBV4-1	TRBJ2-1	14	CASSRTGVYNEQFF
-	TRBV29-1	TRBJ2-3	14	CSVYGGVSADTQYF
-	TRBV4-1	TRBJ1-2	15	CASSQVNGQAYGYTF
once	TRBV29-1	TRBJ2-1	10	CSDSAGEQFF
few	TRBV25-1	TRBJ2-7	13	CASRDGGGGEQYF
medium-sized	TRBV27	TRBJ2-7	15	CASSSPGGGRSEQYF
-	TRBV29-1	TRBJ1-2	12	CSVGGPIYGYTF
-	TRBV2	TRBJ1-4	13	CASSEAGGEKLFF
-	TRBV19	TRBJ1-5	17	CASSIRSAGVNNQPQHF
-	TRBV2	TRBJ1-5	12	CASGGNLKPQHF
-	TRBV7-3	TRBJ2-3	16	CASRRSSSGSTDTQYF
few	TRBV11-3	TRBJ2-5	14	CASSPSFAAETQYF
-	TRBV2	TRBJ2-1	14	CASSRLVIGDEQFF
once	TRBV5-1	TRBJ2-7	15	CASSRTRDSSYEQYF
-	TRBV27	TRBJ2-7	15	CASSFQTSGVYEQYF
-	TRBV2	TRBJ1-5	14	CASRRSTGGSPQHF
many	TRBV13	TRBJ1-2	13	CASSLQGDYGYTF
few	TRBV7-2	TRBJ2-5	13	CASSLGLQETQYF
-	TRBV15	TRBJ2-3	17	CATSRGSLIPGTDTQYF
-	TRBV29-1	TRBJ1-1	12	CSGETGSPEAFF
-	TRBV15	TRBJ1-2	16	CATSRPGTPFGYGYTF
few	TRBV7-9	TRBJ2-1	17	CASANLAGGPSDNEQFF
-	TRBV11-3	TRBJ1-5	17	CASSFNRPPRSNQPQHF
-	TRBV2	TRBJ2-7	13	CASIEDIPYEQYF
-	TRBV28	TRBJ1-5	13	CASSIESDQPQHF
-	TRBV5-1	TRBJ1-2	15	CASRGQGADSYGYTF
-	TRBV2	TRBJ2-1	14	CASSEVRGVNEQFF
-	TRBV11-2	TRBJ2-3	11	CASSFSYTQYF